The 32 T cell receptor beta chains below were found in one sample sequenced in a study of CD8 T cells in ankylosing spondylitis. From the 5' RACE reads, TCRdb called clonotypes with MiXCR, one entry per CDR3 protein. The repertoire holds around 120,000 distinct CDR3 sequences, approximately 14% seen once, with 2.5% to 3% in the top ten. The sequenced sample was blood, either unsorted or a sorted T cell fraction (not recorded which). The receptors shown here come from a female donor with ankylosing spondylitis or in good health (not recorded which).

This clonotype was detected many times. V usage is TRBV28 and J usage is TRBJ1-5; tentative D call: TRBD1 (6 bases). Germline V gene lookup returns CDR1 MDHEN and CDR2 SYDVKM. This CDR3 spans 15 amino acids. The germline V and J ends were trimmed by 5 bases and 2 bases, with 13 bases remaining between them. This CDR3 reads CASSEDSEGNQPQHF. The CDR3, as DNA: TGTGCCAGCAGTGAGGACAGCGAGGGCAATCAGCCCCAGCATTTT. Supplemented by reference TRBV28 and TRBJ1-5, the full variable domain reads DVKVTQSSRYLVKRTGEKVFLECVQDMDHENMFWYRQDPGLGLRLIYFSYDVKMKEKGDIPEGYSVSREKKERFSLILESASTNQTSMYLCASSEDSEGNQPQHFGDGTRLSIL.

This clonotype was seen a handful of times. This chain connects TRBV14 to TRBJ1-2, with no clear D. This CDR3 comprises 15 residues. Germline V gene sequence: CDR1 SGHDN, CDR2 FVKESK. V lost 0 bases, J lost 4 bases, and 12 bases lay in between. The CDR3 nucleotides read TGTGCCAGCAGCCAAGAAGCAGCACCACGCTATGGCTACACCTTC. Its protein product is CASSQEAAPRYGYTF.

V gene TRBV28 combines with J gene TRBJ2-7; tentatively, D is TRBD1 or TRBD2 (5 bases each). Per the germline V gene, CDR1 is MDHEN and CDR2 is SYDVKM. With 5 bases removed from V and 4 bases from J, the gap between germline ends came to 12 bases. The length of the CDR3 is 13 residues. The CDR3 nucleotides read TGTGCCAGCAGTCACAGGAGGCTGTACGAGCAGTACTTC. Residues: CASSHRRLYEQYF.

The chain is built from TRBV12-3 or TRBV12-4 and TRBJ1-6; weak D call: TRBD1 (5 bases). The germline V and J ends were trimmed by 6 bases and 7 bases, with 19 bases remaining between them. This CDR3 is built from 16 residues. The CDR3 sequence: CASRREPGSVNSPLHF. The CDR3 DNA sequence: TGTGCCAGCAGACGCGAACCAGGGTCTGTGAATTCACCCCTCCACTTT.

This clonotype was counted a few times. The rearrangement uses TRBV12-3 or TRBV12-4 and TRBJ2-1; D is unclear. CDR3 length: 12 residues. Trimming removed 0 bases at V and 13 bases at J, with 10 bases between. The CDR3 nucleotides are TGTGCCAGCAGTTTAGCGTCCGGGTTTCAGTTCTTC. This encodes CASSLASGFQFF.

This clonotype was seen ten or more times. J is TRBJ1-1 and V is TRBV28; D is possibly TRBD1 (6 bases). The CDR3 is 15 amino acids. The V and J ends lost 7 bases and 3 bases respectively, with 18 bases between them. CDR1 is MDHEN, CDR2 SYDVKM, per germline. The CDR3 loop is CASNGWTDRDTEAFF. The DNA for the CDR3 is TGTGCCAGCAACGGGTGGACAGACCGAGACACTGAAGCTTTCTTT.

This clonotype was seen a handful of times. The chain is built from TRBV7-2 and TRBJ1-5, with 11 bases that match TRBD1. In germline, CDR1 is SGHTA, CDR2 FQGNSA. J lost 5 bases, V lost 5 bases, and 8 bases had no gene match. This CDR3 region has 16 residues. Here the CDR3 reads CASSRGTGGRYQPQHF. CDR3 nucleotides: TGTGCCAGCAGCCGGGGGACAGGGGGACGATATCAGCCCCAGCATTTT.

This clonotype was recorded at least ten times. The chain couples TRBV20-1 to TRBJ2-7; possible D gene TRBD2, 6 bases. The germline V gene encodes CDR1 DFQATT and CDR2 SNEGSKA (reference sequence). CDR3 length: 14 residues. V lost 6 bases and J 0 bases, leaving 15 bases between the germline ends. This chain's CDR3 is CSASPSSGSYEQYF. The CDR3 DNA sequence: TGCAGTGCCTCTCCGAGTAGCGGCTCCTACGAGCAGTACTTC.

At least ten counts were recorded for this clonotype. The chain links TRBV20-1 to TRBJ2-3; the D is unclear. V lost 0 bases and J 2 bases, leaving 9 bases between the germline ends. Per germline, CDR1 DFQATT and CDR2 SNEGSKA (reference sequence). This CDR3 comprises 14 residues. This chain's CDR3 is CSARESSNTDTQYF. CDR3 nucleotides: TGCAGTGCTAGAGAGAGTAGCAACACAGATACGCAGTATTTT.

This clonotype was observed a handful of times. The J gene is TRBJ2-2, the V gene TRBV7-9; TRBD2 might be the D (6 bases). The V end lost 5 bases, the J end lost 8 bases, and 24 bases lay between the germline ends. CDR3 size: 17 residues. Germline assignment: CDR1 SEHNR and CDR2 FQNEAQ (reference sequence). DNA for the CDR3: TGTGCCAGCAGCCTCGGAGGGACTCCCGCAATGACTGGGGAGCTGTTTTTT. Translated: CASSLGGTPAMTGELFF.

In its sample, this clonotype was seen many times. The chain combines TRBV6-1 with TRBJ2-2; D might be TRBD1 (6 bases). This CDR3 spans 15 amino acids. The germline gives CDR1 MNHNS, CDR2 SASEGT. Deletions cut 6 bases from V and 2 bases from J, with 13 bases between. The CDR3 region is CASRGTRGNTGELFF. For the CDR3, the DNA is TGTGCCAGCAGGGGAACCAGGGGAAACACCGGGGAGCTGTTTTTT.

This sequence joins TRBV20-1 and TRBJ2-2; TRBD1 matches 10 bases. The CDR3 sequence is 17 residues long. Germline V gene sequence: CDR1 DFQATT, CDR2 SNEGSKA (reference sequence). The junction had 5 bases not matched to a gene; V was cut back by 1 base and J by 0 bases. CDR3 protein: CSARGGQGGANTGELFF. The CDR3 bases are TGCAGTGCTAGAGGTGGACAGGGGGGCGCGAACACCGGGGAGCTGTTTTTT.

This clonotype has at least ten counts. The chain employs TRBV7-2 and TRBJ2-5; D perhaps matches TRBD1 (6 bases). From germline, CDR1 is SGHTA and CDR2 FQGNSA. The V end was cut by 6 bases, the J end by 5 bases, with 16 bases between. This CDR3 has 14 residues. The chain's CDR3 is CASSSTGNRETQYF. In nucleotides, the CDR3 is TGTGCCAGCAGTTCCACAGGGAATCGGGAGACCCAGTACTTC.

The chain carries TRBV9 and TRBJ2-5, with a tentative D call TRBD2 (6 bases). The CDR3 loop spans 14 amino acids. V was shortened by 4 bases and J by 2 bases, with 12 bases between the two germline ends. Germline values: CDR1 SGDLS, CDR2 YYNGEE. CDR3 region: CASSPTSSQETQYF. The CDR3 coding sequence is TGTGCCAGCAGCCCAACTAGCTCGCAAGAGACCCAGTACTTC.

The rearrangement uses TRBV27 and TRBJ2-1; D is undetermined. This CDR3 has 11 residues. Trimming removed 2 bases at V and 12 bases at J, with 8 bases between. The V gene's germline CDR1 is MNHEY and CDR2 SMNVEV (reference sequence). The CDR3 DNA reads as TGTGCCAGCAGTTTAGGTGCAGTGCAGTTCTTC. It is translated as CASSLGAVQFF.

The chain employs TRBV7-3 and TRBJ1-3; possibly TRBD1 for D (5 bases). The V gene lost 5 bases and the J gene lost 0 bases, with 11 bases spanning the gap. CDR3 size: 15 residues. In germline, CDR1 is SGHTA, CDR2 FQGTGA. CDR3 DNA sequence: TGTGCCAGCAGCCGAGCAGGGAACTCTGGAAACACCATATATTTT. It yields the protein CASSRAGNSGNTIYF.

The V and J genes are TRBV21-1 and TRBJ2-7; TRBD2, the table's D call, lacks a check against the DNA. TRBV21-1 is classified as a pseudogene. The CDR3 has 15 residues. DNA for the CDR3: TGTGCCAGCACCTCCGGGACTATTCCTTCCTACGAGCAGTACTTC. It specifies CASTSGTIPSYEQYF.

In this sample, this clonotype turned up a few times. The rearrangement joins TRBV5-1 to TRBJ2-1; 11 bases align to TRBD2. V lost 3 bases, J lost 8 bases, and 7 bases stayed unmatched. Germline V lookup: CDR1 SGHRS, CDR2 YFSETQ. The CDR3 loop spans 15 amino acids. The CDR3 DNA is TGCGCCAGCAGCTCAGGACTAGCGGGTGTGGATGAGCAGTTCTTC. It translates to CASSSGLAGVDEQFF. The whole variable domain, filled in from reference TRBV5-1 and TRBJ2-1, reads KAGVTQTPRYLIKTRGQQVTLSCSPISGHRSVSWYQQTPGQGLQFLFEYFSETQRNKGNFPGRFSGRQFSNSRSEMNVSTLELGDSALYLCASSSGLAGVDEQFFGPGTRLTVL.

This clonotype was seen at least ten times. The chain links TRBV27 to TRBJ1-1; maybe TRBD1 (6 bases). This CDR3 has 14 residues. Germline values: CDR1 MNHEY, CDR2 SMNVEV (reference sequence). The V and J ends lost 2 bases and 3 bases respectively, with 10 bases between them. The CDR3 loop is CASSLGTSYTEAFF. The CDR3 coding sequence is TGTGCCAGCAGTTTAGGGACATCCTACACTGAAGCTTTCTTT.

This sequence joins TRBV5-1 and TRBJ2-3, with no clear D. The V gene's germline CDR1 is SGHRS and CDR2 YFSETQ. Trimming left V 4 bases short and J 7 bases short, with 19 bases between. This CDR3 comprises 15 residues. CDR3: CASSHPAQPGNTQYF. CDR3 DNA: TGCGCCAGCAGCCACCCCGCCCAGCCAGGCAATACGCAGTATTTT.

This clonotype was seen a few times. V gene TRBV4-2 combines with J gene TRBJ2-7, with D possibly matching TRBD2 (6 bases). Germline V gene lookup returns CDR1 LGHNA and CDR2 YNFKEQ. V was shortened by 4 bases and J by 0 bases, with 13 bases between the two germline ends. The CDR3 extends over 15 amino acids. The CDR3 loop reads CASSPGVAASYEQYF. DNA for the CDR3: TGTGCCAGCAGCCCCGGAGTAGCGGCCTCCTACGAGCAGTACTTC.

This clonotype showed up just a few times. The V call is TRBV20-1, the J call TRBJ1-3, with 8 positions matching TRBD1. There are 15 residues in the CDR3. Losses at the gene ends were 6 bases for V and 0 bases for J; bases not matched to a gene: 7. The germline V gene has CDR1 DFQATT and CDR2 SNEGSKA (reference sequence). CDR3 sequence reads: CSAWTGYGSGNTIYF. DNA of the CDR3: TGCAGTGCATGGACAGGGTATGGCTCTGGAAACACCATATATTTT.

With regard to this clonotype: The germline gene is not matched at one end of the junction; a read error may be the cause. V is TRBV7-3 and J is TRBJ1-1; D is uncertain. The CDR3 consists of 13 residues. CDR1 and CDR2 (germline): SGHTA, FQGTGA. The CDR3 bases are TGTGTCAGCAGCTTGGATATGAACACTGAAGCTTTCTTT. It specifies CVSSLDMNTEAFF.

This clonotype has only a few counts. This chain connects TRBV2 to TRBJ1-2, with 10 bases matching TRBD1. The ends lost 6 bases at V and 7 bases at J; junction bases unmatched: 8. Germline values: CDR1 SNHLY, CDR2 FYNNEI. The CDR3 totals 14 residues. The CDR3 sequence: CASSPRQGAGGYTF. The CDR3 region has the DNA TGTGCCAGCAGCCCAAGACAGGGGGCGGGTGGCTACACCTTC.

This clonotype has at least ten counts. CDR3 loop: CASMGGTKNIQYF. As DNA, the CDR3 is TGTGCCTCCATGGGGGGTACCAAAAACATTCAGTACTTC. V and J are TRBV6-6 and TRBJ2-4; possible D gene TRBD2, 6 bases. Germline V gene lookup returns CDR1 MNHNY and CDR2 SVGAGI (reference sequence). V was cut by 11 bases and J by 2 bases, with 13 bases left in between. This CDR3 spans 13 amino acids.

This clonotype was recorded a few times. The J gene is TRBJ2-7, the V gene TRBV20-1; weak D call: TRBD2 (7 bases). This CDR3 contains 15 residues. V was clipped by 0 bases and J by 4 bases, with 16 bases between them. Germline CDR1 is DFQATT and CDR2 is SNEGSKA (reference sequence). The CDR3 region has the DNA TGCAGTGCTAGAGATCCGTCGGGGGGCATTTACGAGCAGTACTTC. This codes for CSARDPSGGIYEQYF.

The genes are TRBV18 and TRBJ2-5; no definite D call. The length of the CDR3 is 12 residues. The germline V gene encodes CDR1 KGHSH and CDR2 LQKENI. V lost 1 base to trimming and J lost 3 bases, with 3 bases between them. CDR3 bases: TGTGCCAGCTCACCACACAAAGAGACCCAGTACTTC. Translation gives CASSPHKETQYF.

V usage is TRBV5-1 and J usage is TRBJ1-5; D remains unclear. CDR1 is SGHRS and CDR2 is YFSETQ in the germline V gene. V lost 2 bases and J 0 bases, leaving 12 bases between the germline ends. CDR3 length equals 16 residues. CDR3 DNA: TGCGCCAGCAGCTTTCACAGAGATAATAGCAATCAGCCCCAGCATTTT. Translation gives CASSFHRDNSNQPQHF.

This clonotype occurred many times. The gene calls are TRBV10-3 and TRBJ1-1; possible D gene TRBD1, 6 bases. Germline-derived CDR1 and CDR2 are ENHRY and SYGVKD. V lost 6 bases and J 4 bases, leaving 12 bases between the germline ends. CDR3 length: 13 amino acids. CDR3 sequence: CAIRQGLSTEAFF. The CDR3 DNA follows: TGTGCCATCAGACAGGGCCTTAGCACTGAAGCTTTCTTT.

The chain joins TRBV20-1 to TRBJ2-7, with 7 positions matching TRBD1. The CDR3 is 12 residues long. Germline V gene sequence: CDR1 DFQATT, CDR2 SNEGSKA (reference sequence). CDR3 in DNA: TGCAGCGTTACAGGGGCTGGAAACGAGCAGTACTTC. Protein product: CSVTGAGNEQYF.

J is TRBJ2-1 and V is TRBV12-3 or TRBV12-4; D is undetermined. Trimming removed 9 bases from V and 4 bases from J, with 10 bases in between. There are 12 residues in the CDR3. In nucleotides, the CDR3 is TGTGCCAGTACCTCCTTTTACAATGAGCAGTTCTTC. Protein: CASTSFYNEQFF.

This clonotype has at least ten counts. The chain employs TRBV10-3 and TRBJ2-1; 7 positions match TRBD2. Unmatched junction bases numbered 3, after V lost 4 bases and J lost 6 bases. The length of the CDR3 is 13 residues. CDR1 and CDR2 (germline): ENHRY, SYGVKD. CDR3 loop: CAISAASGNEQFF. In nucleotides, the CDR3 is TGTGCCATCAGTGCGGCTAGCGGCAATGAGCAGTTCTTC.